This T cell receptor (beta chain) is from a study of graft-versus-host responses after intestinal transplantation. A note on this clone: The target antigen is unknown.

V was clipped by 6 bases and J by 3 bases; unmatched bases: 12. CDR1 and CDR2 from the germline V gene are KGHSH and LQKENI. The CDR3 contains 16 residues. The study's findings and limits: The marrow of recipients harbored GvH clones, and ileum or blood showed some of them first.

The method was immunoSEQ multiplex PCR; TCRdb's version includes in-frame clones alone and lacks a portion of them. The table shows some 24,000 clones, with 80% to 90% occurring only once. The TCR was taken from a human patient who received an intestinal transplant, so some T cells may come from the graft donor. Sequencing used PBMCs, obtained 463 days after intestinal transplant. The rearrangement uses TRBV18 and TRBJ2-7; 9 bases agree with TRBD1. The CDR3 protein is CASSLTPTGGVYEQYF. The CDR3 DNA sequence: TGTGCCAGCTCTCTAACGCCGACAGGGGGGGTCTACGAGCAGTACTTC.